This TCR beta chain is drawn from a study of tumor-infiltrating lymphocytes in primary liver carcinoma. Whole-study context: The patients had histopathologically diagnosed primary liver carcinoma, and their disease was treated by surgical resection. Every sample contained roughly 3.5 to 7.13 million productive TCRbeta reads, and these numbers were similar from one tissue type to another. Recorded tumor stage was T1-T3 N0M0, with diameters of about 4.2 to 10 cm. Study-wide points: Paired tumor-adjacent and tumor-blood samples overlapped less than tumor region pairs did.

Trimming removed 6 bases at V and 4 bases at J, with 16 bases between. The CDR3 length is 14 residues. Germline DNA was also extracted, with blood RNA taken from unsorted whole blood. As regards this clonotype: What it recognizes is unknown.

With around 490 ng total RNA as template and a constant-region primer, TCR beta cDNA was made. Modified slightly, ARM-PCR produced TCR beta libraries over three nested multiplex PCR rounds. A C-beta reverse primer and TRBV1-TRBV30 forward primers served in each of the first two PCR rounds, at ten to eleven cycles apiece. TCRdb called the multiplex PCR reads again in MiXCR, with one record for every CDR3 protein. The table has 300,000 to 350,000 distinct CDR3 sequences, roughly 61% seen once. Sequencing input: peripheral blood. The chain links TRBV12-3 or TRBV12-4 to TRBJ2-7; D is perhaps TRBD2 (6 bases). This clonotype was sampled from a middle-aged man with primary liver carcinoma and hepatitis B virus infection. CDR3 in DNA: TGTGCCAGCAGCATCCCGGGACTCCCATACGAGCAGTACTTC. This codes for CASSIPGLPYEQYF.